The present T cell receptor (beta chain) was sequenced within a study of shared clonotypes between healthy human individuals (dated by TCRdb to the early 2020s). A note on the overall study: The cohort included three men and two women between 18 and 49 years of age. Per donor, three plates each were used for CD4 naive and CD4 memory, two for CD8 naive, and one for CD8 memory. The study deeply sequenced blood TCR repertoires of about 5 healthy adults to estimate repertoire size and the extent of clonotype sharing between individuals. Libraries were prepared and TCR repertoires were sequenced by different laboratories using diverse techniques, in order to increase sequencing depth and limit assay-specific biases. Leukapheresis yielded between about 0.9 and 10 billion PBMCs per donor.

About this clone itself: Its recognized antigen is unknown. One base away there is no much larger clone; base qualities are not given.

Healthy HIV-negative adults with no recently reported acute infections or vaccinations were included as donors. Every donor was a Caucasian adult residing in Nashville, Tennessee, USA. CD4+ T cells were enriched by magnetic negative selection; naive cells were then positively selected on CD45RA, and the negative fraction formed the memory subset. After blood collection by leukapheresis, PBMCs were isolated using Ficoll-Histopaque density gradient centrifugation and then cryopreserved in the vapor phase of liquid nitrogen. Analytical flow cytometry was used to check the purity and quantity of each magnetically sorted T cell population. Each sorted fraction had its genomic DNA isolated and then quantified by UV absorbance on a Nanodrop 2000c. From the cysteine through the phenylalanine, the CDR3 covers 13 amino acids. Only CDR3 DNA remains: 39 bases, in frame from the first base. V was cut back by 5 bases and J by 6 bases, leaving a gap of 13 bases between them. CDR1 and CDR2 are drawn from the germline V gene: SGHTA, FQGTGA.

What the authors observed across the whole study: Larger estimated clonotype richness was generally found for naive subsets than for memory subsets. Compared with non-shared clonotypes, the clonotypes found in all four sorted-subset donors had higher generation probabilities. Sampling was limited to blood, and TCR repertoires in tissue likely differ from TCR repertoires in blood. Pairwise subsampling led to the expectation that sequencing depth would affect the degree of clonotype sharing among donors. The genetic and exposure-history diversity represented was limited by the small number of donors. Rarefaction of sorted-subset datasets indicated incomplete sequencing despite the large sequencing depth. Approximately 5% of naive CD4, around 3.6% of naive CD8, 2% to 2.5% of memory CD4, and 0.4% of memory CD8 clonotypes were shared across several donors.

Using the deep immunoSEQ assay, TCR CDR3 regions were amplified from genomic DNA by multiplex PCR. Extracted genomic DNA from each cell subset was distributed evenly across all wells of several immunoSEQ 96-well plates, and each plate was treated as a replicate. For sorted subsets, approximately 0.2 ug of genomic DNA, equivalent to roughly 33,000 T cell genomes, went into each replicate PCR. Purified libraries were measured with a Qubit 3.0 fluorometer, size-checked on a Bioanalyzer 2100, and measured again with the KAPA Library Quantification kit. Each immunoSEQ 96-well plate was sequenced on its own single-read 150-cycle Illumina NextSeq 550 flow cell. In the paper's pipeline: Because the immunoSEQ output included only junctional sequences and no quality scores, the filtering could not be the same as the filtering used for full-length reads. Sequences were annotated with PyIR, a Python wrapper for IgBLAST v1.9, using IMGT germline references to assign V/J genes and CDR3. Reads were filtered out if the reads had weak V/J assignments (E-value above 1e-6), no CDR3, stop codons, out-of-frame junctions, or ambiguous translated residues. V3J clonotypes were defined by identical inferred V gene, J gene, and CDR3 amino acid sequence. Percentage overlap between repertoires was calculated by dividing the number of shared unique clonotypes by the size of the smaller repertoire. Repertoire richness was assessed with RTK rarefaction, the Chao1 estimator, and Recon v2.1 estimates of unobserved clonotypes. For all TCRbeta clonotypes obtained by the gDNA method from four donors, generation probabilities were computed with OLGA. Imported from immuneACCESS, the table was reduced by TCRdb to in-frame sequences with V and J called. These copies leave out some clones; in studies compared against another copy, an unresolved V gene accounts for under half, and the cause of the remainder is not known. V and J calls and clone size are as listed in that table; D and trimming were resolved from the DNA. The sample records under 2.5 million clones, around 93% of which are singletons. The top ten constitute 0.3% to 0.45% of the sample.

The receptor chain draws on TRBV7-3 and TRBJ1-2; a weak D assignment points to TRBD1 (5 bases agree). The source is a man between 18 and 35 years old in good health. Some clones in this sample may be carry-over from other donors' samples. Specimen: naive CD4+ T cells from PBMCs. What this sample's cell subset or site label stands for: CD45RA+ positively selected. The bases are TGTGCCAGCAGCCAAGGGAGGGGCGATGGCTACACCTTC. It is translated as CASSQGRGDGYTF.